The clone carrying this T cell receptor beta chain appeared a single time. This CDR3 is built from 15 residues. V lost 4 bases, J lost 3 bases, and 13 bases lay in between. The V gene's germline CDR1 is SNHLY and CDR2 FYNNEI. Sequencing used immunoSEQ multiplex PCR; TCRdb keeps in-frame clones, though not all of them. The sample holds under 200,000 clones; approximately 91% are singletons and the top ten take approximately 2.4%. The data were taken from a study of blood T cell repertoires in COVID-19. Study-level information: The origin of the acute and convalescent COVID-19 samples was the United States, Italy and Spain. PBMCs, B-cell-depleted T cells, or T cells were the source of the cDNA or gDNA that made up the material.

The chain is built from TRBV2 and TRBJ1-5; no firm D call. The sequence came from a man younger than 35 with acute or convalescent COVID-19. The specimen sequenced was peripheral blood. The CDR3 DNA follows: TGTGCCAGCAGTGGAGGGTACGGGAACAATCAGCCCCAGCATTTT. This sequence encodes CASSGGYGNNQPQHF.